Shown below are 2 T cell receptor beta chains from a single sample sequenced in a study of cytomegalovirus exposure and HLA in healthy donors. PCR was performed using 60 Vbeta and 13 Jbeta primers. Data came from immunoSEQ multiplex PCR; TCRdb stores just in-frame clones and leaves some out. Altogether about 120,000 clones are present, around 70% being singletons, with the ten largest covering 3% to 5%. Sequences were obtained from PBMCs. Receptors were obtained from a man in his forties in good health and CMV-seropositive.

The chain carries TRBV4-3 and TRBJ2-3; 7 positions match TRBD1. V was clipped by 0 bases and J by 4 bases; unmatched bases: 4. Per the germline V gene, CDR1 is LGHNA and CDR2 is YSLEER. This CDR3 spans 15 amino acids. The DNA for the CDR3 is TGCGCCAGCAGCCAAGATACCACAGGGGCAGATACGCAGTATTTT. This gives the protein CASSQDTTGADTQYF.

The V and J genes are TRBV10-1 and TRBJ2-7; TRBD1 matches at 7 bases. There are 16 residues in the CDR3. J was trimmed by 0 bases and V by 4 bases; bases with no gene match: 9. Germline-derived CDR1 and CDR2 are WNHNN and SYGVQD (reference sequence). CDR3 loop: CASSGGRGGGSYEQYF. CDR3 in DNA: TGCGCCAGCAGTGGGGGCCGAGGGGGCGGCTCCTACGAGCAGTACTTC.